The 5 T cell receptor beta chains below all came from one sample that was sequenced in a study of blood T cell repertoires in COVID-19. TCRdb keeps only in-frame clones here, not all; method: immunoSEQ multiplex PCR. The sample records about 94,000 clones, roughly 80% being singletons. The sequenced sample was peripheral blood. These receptors were taken from a man in his 70s with COVID-19, enrolled during active disease.

This chain connects TRBV6-4 to TRBJ1-2; the D gene is possibly TRBD1 (5 bases). V was trimmed by 0 bases and J by 8 bases, leaving 13 bases between them. Germline V gives CDR1 MRHNA, CDR2 SNTAGT. The CDR3 runs to 14 residues. CDR3 protein: CASSDSGGLQGYTF. CDR3 coding DNA: TGTGCCAGCAGTGACTCGGGGGGACTGCAGGGCTACACCTTC.

This clone was seen a handful of times. J is TRBJ2-2 and V is TRBV4-3, with TRBD2 identical over 12 bases. The trim removed 0 bases at V and 5 bases at J, leaving 4 bases unmatched. Germline assignment: CDR1 LGHNA and CDR2 YSLEER. The CDR3 consists of 17 residues. The CDR3: CASSQDRLAGDTGELFF. CDR3 coding DNA: TGCGCCAGCAGCCAAGATAGACTAGCGGGGGATACCGGGGAGCTGTTTTTT.

Only a few counts were recorded for this clone. The V call is TRBV3-1 (or the pseudogene TRBV3-2), the J call TRBJ2-5; TRBD2 might be the D (5 bases). Germline loops: CDR1 LGHDT, CDR2 YNNKEL (reference sequence). The CDR3 length is 14 residues. The ends were cut back, 1 base at V and 7 bases at J, with 13 bases in the middle. Here the CDR3 reads CASSQAEGKVTQYF. The CDR3 nucleotides are TGTGCCAGCAGCCAAGCAGAGGGAAAGGTGACCCAGTACTTC.

This chain connects TRBV3-1 (or the pseudogene TRBV3-2) to TRBJ2-7; 7 bases are a match to TRBD2. V trimming: 6 bases; J trimming: 2 bases; junction bases outside the gene matches: 7. Germline V lookup: CDR1 LGHDT, CDR2 YNNKEL (reference sequence). There are 14 residues in the CDR3. The CDR3 spells CASSGSRGAYEQYF. The CDR3 nucleotides read TGTGCCAGCAGTGGCTCTCGGGGGGCCTACGAGCAGTACTTC.

This chain joins TRBV11-2 and TRBJ2-5; the D gene is possibly TRBD2 (6 bases). The CDR3 spans 14 residues. V lost 1 base and J lost 1, with 7 bases in between. Germline V gives CDR1 SGHAT, CDR2 FQNNGV. CDR3 bases: TGTGCCAGCAGCTTAGTGGAGGGCCAAGAGACCCAGTACTTC. Protein product: CASSLVEGQETQYF. Drawing the rest from reference TRBV11-2 and TRBJ2-5, the complete variable domain is EAGVAQSPRYKIIEKRQSVAFWCNPISGHATLYWYQQILGQGPKLLIQFQNNGVVDDSQLPKDRFSAERLKGVDSTLKIQPAKLEDSAVYLCASSLVEGQETQYFGPGTRLLVL.